The 3 T cell receptor beta chains in this list originate from one sample, sequenced in a study of T cells in Graves' hyperthyroidism and ophthalmopathy. RNA transcripts yielded amplified TCR beta CDR3 regions. First-round RT-PCR targeting the TCR CDR3 was performed with the HTBI primer set. TCRdb re-derived calls from the multiplex PCR reads in MiXCR, one entry per CDR3 protein. The sample yields a few hundred thousand distinct CDR3 sequences, roughly a fifth seen once. Sequenced material: blood. Every receptor here comes from a man aged 45-65 years with Graves' ophthalmopathy.

This clonotype was observed many times. The chain employs TRBV2 and TRBJ2-7; D perhaps matches TRBD2 (6 bases). The V gene lost 4 bases and the J gene lost 3 bases, with 16 bases spanning the gap. Germline assignment: CDR1 SNHLY and CDR2 FYNNEI. The CDR3 runs to 15 residues. CDR3 in amino acids: CASSASGGQSYEQYF. CDR3 nucleotides: TGTGCCAGCAGTGCCAGCGGAGGGCAGAGCTACGAGCAGTACTTC.

This chain links TRBV4-1 with TRBJ1-4; D is unresolved. The CDR3 has 15 amino acids. Germline lookup yields CDR1 MGHRA and CDR2 YSYEKL. Trimming stripped 5 bases from V and 3 bases from J, with 13 bases between. As DNA, the CDR3 is TGCGCCAGCAGCTTCCAAGGGAGGGCTAATGAAAAACTGTTTTTT. Residues: CASSFQGRANEKLFF.

This clonotype was seen a handful of times. This sequence joins TRBV6-1 and TRBJ1-5; no firm D call. This CDR3 has 16 amino acids. Germline loops: CDR1 MNHNS, CDR2 SASEGT. V lost 7 bases and J lost 2, with 18 bases in between. This CDR3 is CASTTREEVGNQPQHF. DNA for the CDR3: TGTGCCAGCACCACCCGCGAGGAGGTTGGCAATCAGCCCCAGCATTTT.